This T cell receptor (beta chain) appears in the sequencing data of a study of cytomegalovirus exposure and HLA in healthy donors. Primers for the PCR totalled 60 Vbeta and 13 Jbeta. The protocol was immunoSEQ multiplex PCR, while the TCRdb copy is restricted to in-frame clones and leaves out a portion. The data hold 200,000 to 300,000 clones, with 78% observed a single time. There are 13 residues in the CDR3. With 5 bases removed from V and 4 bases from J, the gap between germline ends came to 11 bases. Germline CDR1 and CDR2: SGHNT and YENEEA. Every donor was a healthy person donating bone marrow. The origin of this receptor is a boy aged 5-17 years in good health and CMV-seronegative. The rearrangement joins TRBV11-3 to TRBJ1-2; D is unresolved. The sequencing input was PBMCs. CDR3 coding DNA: TGTGCCAGCAGCCCATTGGAGCCCTATGGCTACACCTTC. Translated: CASSPLEPYGYTF.